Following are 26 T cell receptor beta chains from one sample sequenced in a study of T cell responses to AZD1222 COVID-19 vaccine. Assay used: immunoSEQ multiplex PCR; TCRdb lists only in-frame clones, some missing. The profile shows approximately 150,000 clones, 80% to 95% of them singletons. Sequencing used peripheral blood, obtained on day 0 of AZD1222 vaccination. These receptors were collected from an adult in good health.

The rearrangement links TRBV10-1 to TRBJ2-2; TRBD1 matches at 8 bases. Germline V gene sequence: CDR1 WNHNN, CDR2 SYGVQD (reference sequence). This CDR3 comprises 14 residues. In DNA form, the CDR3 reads TGCCCGATCGGGACAGGAGCGAACACCGGGGAGCTGTTTTTT. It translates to CPIGTGANTGELFF.

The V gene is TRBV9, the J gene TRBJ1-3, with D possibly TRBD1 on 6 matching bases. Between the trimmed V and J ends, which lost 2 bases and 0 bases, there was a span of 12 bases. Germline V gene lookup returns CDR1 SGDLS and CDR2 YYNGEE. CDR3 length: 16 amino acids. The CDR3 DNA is TGTGCCAGCAGCGTGAGGGGGGATAACTCTGGAAACACCATATATTTT. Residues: CASSVRGDNSGNTIYF.

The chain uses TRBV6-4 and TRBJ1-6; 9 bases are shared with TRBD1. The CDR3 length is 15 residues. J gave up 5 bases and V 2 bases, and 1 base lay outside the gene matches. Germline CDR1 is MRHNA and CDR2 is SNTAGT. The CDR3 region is CASSDGQGHNSPLHF. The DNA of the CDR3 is TGTGCCAGCAGTGACGGACAGGGGCATAATTCACCCCTCCACTTT.

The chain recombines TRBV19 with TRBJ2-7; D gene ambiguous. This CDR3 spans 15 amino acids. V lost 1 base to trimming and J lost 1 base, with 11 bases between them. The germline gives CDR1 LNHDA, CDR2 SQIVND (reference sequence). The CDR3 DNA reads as TGTGCCAGTAGTATAGTTCCAGACGGGTCCTACGAGCAGTACTTC. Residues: CASSIVPDGSYEQYF.

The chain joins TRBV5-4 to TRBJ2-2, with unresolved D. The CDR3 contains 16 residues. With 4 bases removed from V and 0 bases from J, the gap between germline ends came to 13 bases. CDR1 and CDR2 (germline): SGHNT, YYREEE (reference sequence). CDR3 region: CASSPAGRTNTGELFF. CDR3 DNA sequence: TGTGCCAGCAGCCCTGCCGGGCGGACGAACACCGGGGAGCTGTTTTTT.

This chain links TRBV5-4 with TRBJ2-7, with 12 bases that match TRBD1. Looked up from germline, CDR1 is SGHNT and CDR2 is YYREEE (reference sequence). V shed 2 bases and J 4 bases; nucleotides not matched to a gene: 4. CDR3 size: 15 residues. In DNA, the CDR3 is TGTGCCAGCAGCTTCGGGACAGGGGGCGGGTACGAGCAGTACTTC. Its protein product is CASSFGTGGGYEQYF. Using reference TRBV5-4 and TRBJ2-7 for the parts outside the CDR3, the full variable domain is ETGVTQSPTHLIKTRGQQVTLRCSSQSGHNTVSWYQQALGQGPQFIFQYYREEENGRGNFPPRFSGLQFPNYSSELNVNALELDDSALYLCASSFGTGGGYEQYFGPGTRLTVT.

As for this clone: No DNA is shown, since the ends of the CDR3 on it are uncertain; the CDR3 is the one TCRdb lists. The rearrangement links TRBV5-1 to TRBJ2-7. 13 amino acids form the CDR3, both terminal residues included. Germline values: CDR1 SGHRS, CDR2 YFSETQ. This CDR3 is CASSTSGAHEQYF.

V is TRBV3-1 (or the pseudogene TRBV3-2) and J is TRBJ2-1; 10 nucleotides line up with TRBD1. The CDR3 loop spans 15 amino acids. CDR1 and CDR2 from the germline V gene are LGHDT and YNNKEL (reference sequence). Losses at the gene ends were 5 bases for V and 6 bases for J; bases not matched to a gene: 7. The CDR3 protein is CASSSGTGALNEQFF. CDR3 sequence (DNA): TGTGCCAGCAGCTCCGGGACAGGGGCACTCAATGAGCAGTTCTTC.

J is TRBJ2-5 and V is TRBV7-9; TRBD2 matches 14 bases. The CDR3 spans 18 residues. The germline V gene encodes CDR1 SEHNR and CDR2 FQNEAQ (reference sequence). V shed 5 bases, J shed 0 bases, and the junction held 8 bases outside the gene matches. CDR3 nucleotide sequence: TGTGCCAGCAGCGGCGGACTAGCGGGGGGCCTAAACCAAGAGACCCAGTACTTC. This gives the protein CASSGGLAGGLNQETQYF.

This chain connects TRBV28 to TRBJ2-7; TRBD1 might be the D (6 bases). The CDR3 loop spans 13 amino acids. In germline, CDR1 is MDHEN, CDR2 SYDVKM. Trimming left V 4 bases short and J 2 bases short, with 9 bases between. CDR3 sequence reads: CASSSGATYEQYF. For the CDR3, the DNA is TGTGCCAGCAGTTCAGGGGCTACCTACGAGCAGTACTTC.

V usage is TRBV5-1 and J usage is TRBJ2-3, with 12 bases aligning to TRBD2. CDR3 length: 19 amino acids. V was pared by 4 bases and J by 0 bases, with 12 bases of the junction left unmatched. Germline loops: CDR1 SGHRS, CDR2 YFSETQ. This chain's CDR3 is CASSHTSGRYGGSTDTQYF. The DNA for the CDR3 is TGCGCCAGCAGCCATACTAGCGGGAGGTATGGCGGTAGCACAGATACGCAGTATTTT.

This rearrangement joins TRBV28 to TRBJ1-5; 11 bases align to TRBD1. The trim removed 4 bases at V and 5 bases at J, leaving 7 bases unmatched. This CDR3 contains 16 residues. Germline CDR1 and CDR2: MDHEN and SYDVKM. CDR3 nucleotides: TGTGCCAGCAGTTCTGGCGGGACAGGGGGGGATCAGCCCCAGCATTTT. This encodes CASSSGGTGGDQPQHF.

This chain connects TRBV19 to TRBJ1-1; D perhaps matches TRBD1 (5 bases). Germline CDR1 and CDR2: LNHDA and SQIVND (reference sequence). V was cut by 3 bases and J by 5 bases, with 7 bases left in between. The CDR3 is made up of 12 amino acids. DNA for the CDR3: TGTGCCAGTAGTATGGGGCAGACTGAAGCTTTCTTT. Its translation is CASSMGQTEAFF.

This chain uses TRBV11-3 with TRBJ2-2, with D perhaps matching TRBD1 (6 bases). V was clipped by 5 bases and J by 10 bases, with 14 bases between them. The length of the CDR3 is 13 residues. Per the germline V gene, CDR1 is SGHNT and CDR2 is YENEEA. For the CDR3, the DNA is TGTGCCAGCAGCAAGAACAGGGTGGAGGAGCTGTTTTTT. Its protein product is CASSKNRVEELFF.

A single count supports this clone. Here the CDR3 DNA reads TGTGCCAGCAGTTTACAACAGGGGAGGGCCGGGGAGCTGTTTTTT. Encoded protein: CASSLQQGRAGELFF. The J gene is TRBJ2-2, the V gene TRBV27; possibly TRBD1 or TRBD2 for D (7 bases each). The germline V gene has CDR1 MNHEY and CDR2 SMNVEV (reference sequence). This CDR3 has 15 residues. Trimming took off 2 bases at V and 6 bases at J, with 13 bases between the two ends.

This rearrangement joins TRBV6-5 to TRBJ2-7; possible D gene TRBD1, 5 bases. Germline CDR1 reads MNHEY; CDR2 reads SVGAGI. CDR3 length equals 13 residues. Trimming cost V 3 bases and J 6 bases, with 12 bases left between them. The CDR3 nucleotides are TGTGCCAGCAGTTATGCAGGGCCGGGCGAGCAGTACTTC. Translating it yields CASSYAGPGEQYF.

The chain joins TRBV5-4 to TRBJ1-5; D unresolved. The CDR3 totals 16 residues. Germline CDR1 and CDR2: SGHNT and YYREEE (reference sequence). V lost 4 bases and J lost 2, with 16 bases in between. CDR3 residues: CASSEGPQGGNQPQHF. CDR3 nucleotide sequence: TGTGCCAGCAGCGAGGGCCCTCAAGGTGGCAATCAGCCCCAGCATTTT.

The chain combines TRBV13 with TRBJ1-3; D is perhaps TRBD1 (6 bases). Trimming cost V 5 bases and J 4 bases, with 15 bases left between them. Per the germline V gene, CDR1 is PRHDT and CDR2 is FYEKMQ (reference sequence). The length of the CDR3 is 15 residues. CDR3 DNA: TGTGCCAGCAGCGATACCAGGGGCGCGGGAAACACCATATATTTT. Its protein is CASSDTRGAGNTIYF.

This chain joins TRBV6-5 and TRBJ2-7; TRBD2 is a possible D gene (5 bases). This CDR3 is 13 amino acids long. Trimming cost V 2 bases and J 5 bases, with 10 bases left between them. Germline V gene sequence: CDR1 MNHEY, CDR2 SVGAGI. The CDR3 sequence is CASSYRLAHEQYF. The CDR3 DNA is TGTGCCAGCAGTTACCGGCTAGCCCACGAGCAGTACTTC.

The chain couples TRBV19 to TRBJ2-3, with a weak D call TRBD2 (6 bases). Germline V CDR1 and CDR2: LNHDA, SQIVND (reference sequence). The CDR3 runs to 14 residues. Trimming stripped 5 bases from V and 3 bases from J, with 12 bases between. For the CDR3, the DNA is TGTGCCAGTAGTGCCCGCGGGGAGACAGATACGCAGTATTTT. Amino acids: CASSARGETDTQYF. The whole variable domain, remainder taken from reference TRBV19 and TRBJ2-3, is DGGITQSPKYLFRKEGQNVTLSCEQNLNHDAMYWYRQDPGQGLRLIYYSQIVNDFQKGDIAEGYSVSREKKESFPLTVTSAQKNPTAFYLCASSARGETDTQYFGPGTRLTVL.

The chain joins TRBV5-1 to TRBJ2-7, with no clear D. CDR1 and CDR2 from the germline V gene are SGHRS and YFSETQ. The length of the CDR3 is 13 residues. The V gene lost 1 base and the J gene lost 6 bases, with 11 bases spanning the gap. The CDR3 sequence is CASSLLGITEQYF. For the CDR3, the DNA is TGCGCCAGCAGCTTGCTAGGGATCACCGAGCAGTACTTC. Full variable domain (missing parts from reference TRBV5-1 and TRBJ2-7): KAGVTQTPRYLIKTRGQQVTLSCSPISGHRSVSWYQQTPGQGLQFLFEYFSETQRNKGNFPGRFSGRQFSNSRSEMNVSTLELGDSALYLCASSLLGITEQYFGPGTRLTVT.

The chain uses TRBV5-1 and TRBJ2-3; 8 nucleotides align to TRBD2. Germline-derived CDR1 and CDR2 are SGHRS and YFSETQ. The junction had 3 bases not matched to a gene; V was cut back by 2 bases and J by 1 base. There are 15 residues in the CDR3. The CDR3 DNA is TGCGCCAGCAGCTTAGCGGGAGCGGGCACAGATACGCAGTATTTT. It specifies CASSLAGAGTDTQYF.

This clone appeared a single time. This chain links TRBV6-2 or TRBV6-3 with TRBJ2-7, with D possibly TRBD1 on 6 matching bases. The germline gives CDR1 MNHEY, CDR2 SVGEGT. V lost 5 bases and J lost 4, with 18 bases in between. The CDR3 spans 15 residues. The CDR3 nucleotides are TGTGCCAGCAGTCCCAACCCTTGGGGGCGATACGAGCAGTACTTC. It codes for CASSPNPWGRYEQYF.

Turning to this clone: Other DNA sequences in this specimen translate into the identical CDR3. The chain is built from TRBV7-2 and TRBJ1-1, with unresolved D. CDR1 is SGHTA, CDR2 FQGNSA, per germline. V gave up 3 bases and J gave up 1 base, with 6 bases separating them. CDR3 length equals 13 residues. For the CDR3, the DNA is TGTGCCAGCAGCTTGGATCCGAACACTGAAGCTTTCTTT. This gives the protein CASSLDPNTEAFF.

CDR3 in DNA: TGTGCCAGTGGGTATGGGGACACTGAAGCTTTCTTT. As protein: CASGYGDTEAFF. The chain joins TRBV6-5 to TRBJ1-1; D gene ambiguous. The CDR3 covers 12 residues. The V end was cut by 9 bases, the J end by 3 bases, with 11 bases between. CDR1 and CDR2 from the germline V gene are MNHEY and SVGAGI.

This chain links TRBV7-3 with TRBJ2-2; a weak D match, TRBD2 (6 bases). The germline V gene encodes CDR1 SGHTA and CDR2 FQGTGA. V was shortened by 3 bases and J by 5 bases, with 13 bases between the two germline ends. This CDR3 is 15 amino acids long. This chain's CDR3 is CASSLKGGGTGELFF. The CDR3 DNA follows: TGTGCCAGCAGCTTGAAGGGCGGAGGGACCGGGGAGCTGTTTTTT.